A selection of T cell receptor beta chains follows, all from one sample in a study of T-cell memory formation after mild COVID-19. In TCRdb, the 5' RACE reads were re-called with MiXCR into one record per CDR3 protein. This sample yields about 350,000 distinct CDR3 sequences, of which 20% to 25% are seen a single time; under 25% belongs to the top ten. Sequencing used PBMCs or a T cell subset sorted from them (not recorded which). Receptors were obtained from a man between 18 and 29 years old who had mild COVID-19 (a few samples of this study predate the infection). Cell type and time point are not known. Both conserved end residues are part of each CDR3. Each record gives: V gene, clone size, J gene, CDR3 protein. The size field is filled for only some rows; it gives once, few, many or a size class.

TRBV4-3	few	TRBJ1-2	CASSQDGAGRIYGYTF
TRBV19	-	TRBJ1-1	CASSPPTITTEAFF
TRBV7-3	few	TRBJ1-1	CASSRTWGTEAFF
TRBV5-1	few	TRBJ1-6	CASSLYTNSPLHF
TRBV11-3	-	TRBJ2-2	CASSLARGQYTGELFF
TRBV14	-	TRBJ2-2	CASSQGTDSLNTWELFF
TRBV7-2	-	TRBJ2-3	CASSSYRGTQYF
TRBV7-9	-	TRBJ2-7	CASSFRESYEQYF
TRBV12-3/TRBV12-4	few	TRBJ2-7	CASRAGNPYEQYF
TRBV5-1	few	TRBJ2-7	CASSTGHVSYEQYF
TRBV29-1	few	TRBJ1-1	CSVVWQGAEAFF
TRBV20-1	few	TRBJ1-1	CSASAARAFF
TRBV12-3/TRBV12-4	many	TRBJ1-3	CASSSTYSGNTIYF
TRBV6-2/TRBV6-3	-	TRBJ2-4	CASSSASTNIQYF
TRBV20-1	-	TRBJ1-2	CSAREWTGPNYGYTF
TRBV29-1	-	TRBJ1-1	CSVVGGRGGNTEAFF
TRBV23-1	few	TRBJ2-1	CASSQSSSDRYNEQFF
TRBV9	few	TRBJ2-1	CASSVAGTSYEQFF
TRBV5-5	few	TRBJ2-1	CASSGSNQAYNEQFF
TRBV5-5	few	TRBJ2-3	CASSLLPPPTDTQYF
TRBV18	few	TRBJ2-2	CASSVDPRGTGELFF
TRBV7-8	-	TRBJ2-3	CASSRGRVGTDTQYF
TRBV5-1	-	TRBJ2-5	CASSLVGAKETQYF
TRBV6-5	few	TRBJ1-2	CASKSPGVPYGYTF
TRBV5-1	few	TRBJ2-3	CASSDGRPPYTQYF
TRBV27	-	TRBJ1-2	CASRGTGGLYHAF
TRBV7-2	few	TRBJ2-2	CASSRTSGGTGELFF
TRBV10-2	-	TRBJ2-7	CASSESGTRLYEQYF
TRBV7-4	-	TRBJ2-2	CASAPGGSTGELFF
TRBV28	-	TRBJ1-2	CASSRPGLRPYGYTF
TRBV12-3/TRBV12-4	-	TRBJ2-3	CASSPAGDTQYF
TRBV27	few	TRBJ1-2	CASRGRTGDGYTF
TRBV24-1	-	TRBJ2-1	CATSGLAGQNEQFF
TRBV5-1	few	TRBJ2-2	CASSLDPAGITGELFF
TRBV20-1	-	TRBJ1-3	CSARDRRASGNTIYF
TRBV6-5	few	TRBJ1-3	CASSYSGTGSGNTIYF
TRBV18	few	TRBJ2-1	CASSRSAYNEQFF
TRBV3-1	few	TRBJ1-2	CASSQRQGAEYGYTF
TRBV6-5	-	TRBJ2-3	CASSYSGASRVDTQYF
TRBV6-2/TRBV6-3	few	TRBJ2-4	CASSALGRGGLNIQYF
TRBV9	once	TRBJ1-2	CASSPRTAKYGYTF
TRBV6-2/TRBV6-3	-	TRBJ1-2	CASRPQGARYGYTF
TRBV3-1	few	TRBJ1-5	CASSRSQGNQPQHF
TRBV7-2	-	TRBJ1-2	CASSLSTGTIYGYTF
TRBV29-1	-	TRBJ2-2	CSVQGSSSSTGELFF
TRBV10-1	-	TRBJ1-5	CASSESNQPQHF
TRBV19	few	TRBJ2-5	CASGQGEVETQYF
TRBV4-3	-	TRBJ2-7	CASSQRQGRDEQYF
TRBV6-2/TRBV6-3	-	TRBJ1-5	CASSYGHPGVRPQHF
TRBV11-1	few	TRBJ2-1	CASSSPWTSVNNEQFF
TRBV5-5	once	TRBJ1-2	CASSWPDRFYGYTF
TRBV6-6	-	TRBJ2-5	CASRSERALQETQYF
TRBV5-1	many	TRBJ2-1	CASSKGLAGVNEQFF
TRBV29-1	-	TRBJ1-2	CSVPLTGFYGYTF
TRBV7-9	-	TRBJ2-1	CASRDYHNEQFF
TRBV5-1	few	TRBJ1-6	CASSLAMGINSPLHF
TRBV28	-	TRBJ1-5	CASSGTGHQPQHF
TRBV5-1	-	TRBJ1-5	CASSIDSNQPQHF
TRBV5-1	-	TRBJ1-6	CASSRDRNYSPPHF
TRBV7-6	few	TRBJ2-1	CASSKEDSSYNEQFF